This record concerns one T cell receptor (beta chain) sequence. The sample is drawn from a study of control samples from healthy donors and cancer patients. TCRdb's copy holds only in-frame clones and misses some; the assay was immunoSEQ multiplex PCR. The data contain 100,000 to 110,000 clones, about 90% of them singletons. CDR3 length: 11 amino acids. V lost 8 bases, J lost 1 base, and 8 bases lay in between. Germline V gene data show CDR1 as SQVTM and CDR2 as ANQGSEA. The TCR sequence derives from a woman aged 45-65 years in good health. This chain links TRBV29-1 with TRBJ1-2; D gene ambiguous. What was sequenced was blood. The CDR3 region is CSCGVNYGYTF. The CDR3 DNA follows: TGCAGCTGTGGGGTTAACTATGGCTACACCTTC.